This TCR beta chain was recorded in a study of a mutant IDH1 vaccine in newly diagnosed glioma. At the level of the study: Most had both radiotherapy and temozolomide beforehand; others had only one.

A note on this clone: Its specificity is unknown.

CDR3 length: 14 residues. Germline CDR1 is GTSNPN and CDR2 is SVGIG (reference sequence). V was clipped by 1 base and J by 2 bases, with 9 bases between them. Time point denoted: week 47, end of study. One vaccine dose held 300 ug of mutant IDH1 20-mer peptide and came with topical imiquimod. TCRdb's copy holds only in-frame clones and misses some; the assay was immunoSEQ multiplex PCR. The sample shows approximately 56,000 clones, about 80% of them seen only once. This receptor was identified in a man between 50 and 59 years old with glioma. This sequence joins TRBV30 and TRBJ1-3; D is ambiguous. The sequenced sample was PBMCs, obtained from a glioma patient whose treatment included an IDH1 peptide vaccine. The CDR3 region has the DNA TGTGCCTGGAGTGGGCGTGGAGCTGGAAACACCATATATTTT. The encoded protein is CAWSGRGAGNTIYF.